Each of the 20 T cell receptor beta chains below was sequenced from the same sample in a study of T cell responses to AZD1222 COVID-19 vaccine. Assay used: immunoSEQ multiplex PCR; TCRdb lists only in-frame clones, some missing. The sample records 100,000 to 150,000 clones, approximately 92% being singletons. The specimen was peripheral blood, collected on day 0 of AZD1222 vaccination. The source is an adult in good health.

The chain links TRBV2 to TRBJ2-1; D is possibly TRBD1 or TRBD2 (5 bases each). This CDR3 region has 15 residues. V dropped 3 bases and J dropped 3 bases, with 12 bases sitting between them. CDR1 is SNHLY and CDR2 is FYNNEI in the germline V gene. The CDR3 DNA sequence: TGTGCCAGCAGTGAGGGGGATCTTGGCTACAATGAGCAGTTCTTC. This encodes CASSEGDLGYNEQFF. Based on the CDR3 plus reference TRBV2 and TRBJ2-1, the full variable domain is EPEVTQTPSHQVTQMGQEVILRCVPISNHLYFYWYRQILGQKVEFLVSFYNNEISEKSEIFDDQFSVERPDGSNFTLKIRSTKLEDSAMYFCASSEGDLGYNEQFFGPGTRLTVL.

The table lists this clone with a count of one. This chain joins TRBV7-8 and TRBJ1-5; no reliable D call. Trimming removed 6 bases at V and 5 bases at J, with 14 bases between. CDR3 length: 14 residues. Germline CDR1 reads SGHVS; CDR2 reads FQNEAQ. The DNA of the CDR3 is TGTGCCAGCAGACCCGGGAGGGAAGATCAGCCCCAGCATTTT. Protein product: CASRPGREDQPQHF. Using reference TRBV7-8 and TRBJ1-5 for the parts outside the CDR3, the full variable domain is GAGVSQSPRYKVAKRGQDVALRCDPISGHVSLFWYQQALGQGPEFLTYFQNEAQLDKSGLPSDRFFAERPEGSVSTLKIQRTQQEDSAVYLCASRPGREDQPQHFGDGTRLSIL.

This chain connects TRBV27 to TRBJ1-1, with a weak D call TRBD1 (5 bases). Germline-derived CDR1 and CDR2 are MNHEY and SMNVEV (reference sequence). This CDR3 contains 15 residues. Between the trimmed V and J ends, which lost 0 bases and 5 bases, there was a span of 13 bases. DNA for the CDR3: TGTGCCAGCAGTTTATCGGGGCTGAGGTGGACTGAAGCTTTCTTT. It encodes CASSLSGLRWTEAFF.

The chain recombines TRBV6-2 or TRBV6-3 with TRBJ1-2; D unresolved. Germline values: CDR1 MNHEY, CDR2 SVGEGT. Trimming stripped 5 bases from V and 6 bases from J, with 13 bases between. CDR3 length: 13 amino acids. The CDR3 DNA reads TGTGCCAGCAGTCCGAGGGAATTTAATGGCTACACCTTC. Translation gives CASSPREFNGYTF.

The rearrangement links TRBV30 to TRBJ2-5; D is unresolved. This CDR3 contains 10 residues. Trimming stripped 1 base from V and 9 bases from J, with 6 bases between. The V gene's germline CDR1 is GTSNPN and CDR2 SVGIG (reference sequence). CDR3 residues: CAWSGDAQYF. In nucleotides, the CDR3 is TGTGCCTGGAGTGGAGATGCCCAGTACTTC.

The V and J genes are TRBV7-9 and TRBJ2-1, with 8 bases that match TRBD2. Germline values: CDR1 SEHNR, CDR2 FQNEAQ (reference sequence). CDR3 length: 13 residues. V lost 5 bases to trimming and J lost 13 bases; unmatched junction nucleotides: 10. The CDR3 DNA reads TGTGCCAGCAGCCTACGTAGCGGGAACCCACAGTTCTTC. Its translation is CASSLRSGNPQFF.

The V call is TRBV6-5, the J call TRBJ2-3; D may correspond to TRBD1 or TRBD2 (5 bases each). This CDR3 region has 13 residues. V lost 5 bases and J lost 6, with 12 bases in between. Germline V gives CDR1 MNHEY, CDR2 SVGAGI. CDR3 sequence (DNA): TGTGCCAGCAGTCTGGGACGCCGGGATACGCAGTATTTT. Translating gives CASSLGRRDTQYF.

The chain links TRBV5-4 to TRBJ2-3; tentatively, D is TRBD2 (5 bases). Germline-derived CDR1 and CDR2 are SGHNT and YYREEE (reference sequence). This CDR3 comprises 16 residues. V was pared by 3 bases and J by 3 bases, with 17 bases between. The CDR3 loop is CASSWVFRGGTDTQYF. In DNA form, the CDR3 reads TGTGCCAGCAGCTGGGTGTTTCGGGGTGGAACAGATACGCAGTATTTT.

This clone was counted a single time. The chain carries TRBV28 and TRBJ2-2, with 8 nucleotides matching TRBD1. V was clipped by 5 bases and J by 7 bases; unmatched bases: 9. Per germline, CDR1 MDHEN and CDR2 SYDVKM. This CDR3 spans 15 amino acids. The CDR3 spells CASSPMDRAGGELFF. DNA for the CDR3: TGTGCCAGCAGTCCCATGGACAGGGCTGGCGGGGAGCTGTTTTTT. Looking up the rest from reference TRBV28 and TRBJ2-2 gives the full variable domain: DVKVTQSSRYLVKRTGEKVFLECVQDMDHENMFWYRQDPGLGLRLIYFSYDVKMKEKGDIPEGYSVSREKKERFSLILESASTNQTSMYLCASSPMDRAGGELFFGEGSRLTVL.

The chain employs TRBV7-9 and TRBJ2-7; D unresolved. CDR3 length: 14 residues. V lost 2 bases, J lost 2 bases, and 10 bases lay in between. Germline V CDR1 and CDR2: SEHNR, FQNEAQ (reference sequence). The CDR3 is CASSLRDATYEQYF. CDR3 DNA sequence: TGTGCCAGCAGCTTACGAGACGCAACCTACGAGCAGTACTTC.

The gene calls are TRBV18 and TRBJ1-1; 7 nucleotides align to TRBD1. Germline V gives CDR1 KGHSH, CDR2 LQKENI. The CDR3 runs to 14 residues. With V trimmed by 5 bases and J by 2 bases, 5 bases remained unmatched. The CDR3 protein is CASSTQGGNTEAFF. The CDR3 nucleotides are TGTGCCAGCTCAACCCAGGGGGGTAACACTGAAGCTTTCTTT.

The chain uses TRBV7-9 and TRBJ1-1; D is ambiguous. V gave up 4 bases and J gave up 7 bases, with 7 bases separating them. The CDR3 runs to 11 residues. The V gene's germline CDR1 is SEHNR and CDR2 FQNEAQ (reference sequence). The CDR3 nucleotides are TGTGCCAGCAGCTCGGGTAGTGAAGCTTTCTTT. This sequence encodes CASSSGSEAFF.

The gene calls are TRBV19 and TRBJ1-1; the match to TRBD1 covers 11 bases. Looked up from germline, CDR1 is LNHDA and CDR2 is SQIVND (reference sequence). V was clipped by 6 bases and J by 4 bases; unmatched bases: 10. The CDR3 is made up of 16 amino acids. CDR3 sequence: CASRAGQGGSATEAFF. The CDR3 DNA reads TGTGCCAGTAGGGCGGGACAGGGGGGTTCGGCCACTGAAGCTTTCTTT.

This chain connects TRBV19 to TRBJ2-6; D is undetermined. Germline CDR1 and CDR2: LNHDA and SQIVND (reference sequence). This CDR3 comprises 15 residues. Trimming pared 5 bases from V and 0 bases from J, leaving 8 bases between. The CDR3 protein is CASSSISSGANVLTF. For the CDR3, the DNA is TGTGCCAGTAGTTCTATTTCCTCTGGGGCCAACGTCCTGACTTTC. Together with reference TRBV19 and TRBJ2-6, the CDR3 gives the full variable domain: DGGITQSPKYLFRKEGQNVTLSCEQNLNHDAMYWYRQDPGQGLRLIYYSQIVNDFQKGDIAEGYSVSREKKESFPLTVTSAQKNPTAFYLCASSSISSGANVLTFGAGSRLTVL.

This chain links TRBV19 with TRBJ2-6; TRBD1 is a possible D gene (5 bases). Germline CDR1 and CDR2: LNHDA and SQIVND (reference sequence). CDR3 length equals 15 residues. The V gene lost 5 bases and the J gene lost 6 bases, with 14 bases spanning the gap. Here the CDR3 DNA reads TGTGCCAGTAGTCGTGAGTGGGGCCAGGCCAACGTCCTGACTTTC. It is translated as CASSREWGQANVLTF.

The chain combines TRBV15 with TRBJ1-1, with D maybe TRBD1 (5 bases). The CDR3 covers 15 residues. In germline, CDR1 is LNHNV, CDR2 YYDKDF (reference sequence). V was shortened by 1 base and J by 5 bases, with 14 bases between the two germline ends. In nucleotides, the CDR3 is TGTGCCACCAGCAGAGGCGGAGGGAAGGGGACTGAAGCTTTCTTT. Protein product: CATSRGGGKGTEAFF.

This clone occurred a few times. The rearrangement uses TRBV5-1 and TRBJ1-5, with TRBD1 identical over 8 bases. The CDR3 loop spans 14 amino acids. The germline CDR1 and CDR2 sequences are SGHRS and YFSETQ. The ends lost 0 bases at V and 8 bases at J; junction bases unmatched: 4. The CDR3 DNA reads TGCGCCAGCAGCTTGGGGCAGGGGGCAGAGCCCCAGCATTTT. This translates into CASSLGQGAEPQHF. Full variable domain (remainder filled in from reference TRBV5-1 and TRBJ1-5): KAGVTQTPRYLIKTRGQQVTLSCSPISGHRSVSWYQQTPGQGLQFLFEYFSETQRNKGNFPGRFSGRQFSNSRSEMNVSTLELGDSALYLCASSLGQGAEPQHFGDGTRLSIL.

J is TRBJ1-4 and V is TRBV2, with unresolved D. V was shortened by 3 bases and J by 2 bases, with 13 bases between the two germline ends. The germline V gene has CDR1 SNHLY and CDR2 FYNNEI. This CDR3 comprises 16 residues. As DNA, the CDR3 is TGTGCCAGCAGTGATAATCTACTTTTGACTAATGAAAAACTGTTTTTT. Translated: CASSDNLLLTNEKLFF.

DNA of the CDR3: TGTGCCAGCTCCCCTAACATGGGGTACAATCAGCCCCAGCATTTT. This encodes CASSPNMGYNQPQHF. The chain combines TRBV18 with TRBJ1-5; D gene ambiguous. Between the trimmed V and J ends, which lost 6 bases and 3 bases, there was a span of 15 bases. The CDR3 runs 15 residues. The germline V gene has CDR1 KGHSH and CDR2 LQKENI.

This clone was detected once. V and J are TRBV11-3 and TRBJ2-3, with D possibly matching TRBD2 (6 bases). CDR3 size: 15 residues. CDR1 is SGHNT, CDR2 YENEEA, per germline. V was clipped by 5 bases and J by 6 bases, with 18 bases between them. In nucleotides, the CDR3 is TGTGCCAGCAGCCGAGGGGCCGGGAGAGGGGATACGCAGTATTTT. Translating it yields CASSRGAGRGDTQYF.